The 26 T cell receptor beta chains in this list originate from one sample, sequenced in a study. Via MiXCR, TCRdb re-called the RT-PCR reads, giving one row per CDR3 protein. The table has about 680,000 distinct CDR3 sequences, 13% to 15% seen once. The sample was memory CD4+ T cells from blood. The receptors derive from a female donor in good health, serving as a healthy control.

This clonotype occurred a few times. This chain links TRBV7-2 with TRBJ1-2; D call uncertain. Trimming pared 2 bases from V and 3 bases from J, leaving 16 bases between. The V gene's germline CDR1 is SGHTA and CDR2 FQGNSA. The CDR3 sequence is 16 residues long. This CDR3 is CASSLSSGGQHYGYTF. The CDR3 DNA sequence: TGTGCCAGCAGCTTATCTTCTGGCGGGCAGCACTATGGCTACACCTTC.

This chain uses TRBV7-2 with TRBJ2-2, with TRBD2 identical over 14 bases. V gave up 6 bases and J gave up 8 bases; unmatched junction bases: 8. This CDR3 contains 16 residues. CDR1 is SGHTA and CDR2 is FQGNSA in the germline V gene. CDR3 in DNA: TGTGCCAGCAGAAGTAGGGGACTAGCGGGAGCTGGGGAGCTGTTTTTT. This translates into CASRSRGLAGAGELFF.

The DNA of the CDR3 is TGTGCCAGCAAGAGGCTCGGGGACACCGGGGAGCTGTTTTTT. Translated: CASKRLGDTGELFF. The chain carries TRBV6-1 and TRBJ2-2; D is possibly TRBD2 (5 bases). CDR3 length equals 14 residues. Per the germline V gene, CDR1 is MNHNS and CDR2 is SASEGT. V gave up 7 bases and J gave up 3 bases, with 12 bases separating them.

This clonotype was found many times. This sequence joins TRBV20-1 and TRBJ2-5, with 12 bases identical to TRBD2. The CDR3 extends over 15 amino acids. CDR1 DFQATT and CDR2 SNEGSKA come from the germline V gene (reference sequence). V lost 2 bases, J lost 4 bases, and 5 bases stayed unmatched. DNA of the CDR3: TGCAGTGCTAGACCTAGCGGGGGGGCAGGAGAGACCCAGTACTTC. Translated: CSARPSGGAGETQYF.

The sample holds a few counts of this clonotype. The chain employs TRBV25-1 and TRBJ2-5; D is unresolved. Germline V gene sequence: CDR1 MGHDK, CDR2 SYGVNS. The V end lost 3 bases, the J end lost 9 bases, and 8 bases lay between the germline ends. This CDR3 region has 11 residues. The CDR3 region is CASSERSSQYF. The CDR3 DNA sequence: TGTGCCAGCAGTGAGAGATCGTCCCAGTACTTC.

This clonotype was seen a single time. J is TRBJ2-3 and V is TRBV5-8; D uncertain. V was trimmed by 0 bases and J by 8 bases, leaving 13 bases between them. The CDR3 is made up of 14 amino acids. Germline V lookup: CDR1 SGHTS, CDR2 YDEGEE. The CDR3 DNA follows: TGTGCCAGCAGCTTGGGTCTCGGTGGAGCTACGCAGTATTTT. It codes for CASSLGLGGATQYF.

In its sample, this clonotype was seen many times. The chain recombines TRBV6-6 with TRBJ2-1; 9 nucleotides match TRBD2. Germline CDR1 is MNHNY and CDR2 is SVGAGI (reference sequence). CDR3 length equals 17 residues. V gave up 5 bases and J gave up 1 base; unmatched junction bases: 9. The chain's CDR3 is CASSIESAGGSYNEQFF. As DNA, the CDR3 is TGTGCCAGCAGTATAGAGTCAGCGGGGGGTTCCTACAATGAGCAGTTCTTC.

This clonotype occurred many times. This chain joins TRBV24-1 and TRBJ2-3; 12 bases align to TRBD1. There are 16 residues in the CDR3. Trimming removed 4 bases from V and 2 bases from J; junction bases left unmatched: 3. Germline V gene sequence: CDR1 KGHDR, CDR2 SFDVKD. The DNA for the CDR3 is TGTGCCACCAGTGACGGGACAGGGGGCCACACAGATACGCAGTATTTT. This gives the protein CATSDGTGGHTDTQYF.

The genes are TRBV7-2 and TRBJ1-4, with a tentative D call TRBD1 (6 bases). The CDR3 extends over 15 amino acids. The germline CDR1 and CDR2 sequences are SGHTA and FQGNSA. The V gene lost 5 bases and the J gene lost 2 bases, with 12 bases spanning the gap. The CDR3 loop is CASSGRGATNEKLFF. The CDR3 DNA reads as TGTGCCAGCAGCGGACGGGGGGCGACTAATGAAAAACTGTTTTTT. Together with reference TRBV7-2 and TRBJ1-4, the CDR3 gives the full variable domain: GAGVSQSPSNKVTEKGKDVELRCDPISGHTALYWYRQSLGQGLEFLIYFQGNSAPDKSGLPSDRFSAERTGGSVSTLTIQRTQQEDSAVYLCASSGRGATNEKLFFGSGTQLSVL.

This clonotype was recorded at least ten times. In nucleotides, the CDR3 is TGCAGCGTTGAAGATGCCGGGGATGAGCAGTTCTTC. Its translation: CSVEDAGDEQFF. The V call is TRBV29-1, the J call TRBJ2-1, with D perhaps matching TRBD2 (5 bases). The CDR3 length is 12 residues. V was trimmed by 0 bases and J by 8 bases, leaving 8 bases between them. Germline CDR1 and CDR2: SQVTM and ANQGSEA.

This clonotype was picked up a small number of times. This rearrangement joins TRBV12-3 or TRBV12-4 to TRBJ1-2; the match to TRBD1 covers 7 bases. This CDR3 comprises 13 residues. With V trimmed by 5 bases and J by 5 bases, 5 bases remained unmatched. The CDR3 spells CASSQGGAYGYTF. The CDR3 nucleotides are TGTGCCAGCAGTCAGGGGGGGGCGTATGGCTACACCTTC.

The chain recombines TRBV20-1 with TRBJ2-1; D perhaps matches TRBD1 (6 bases). V gave up 0 bases and J gave up 13 bases, with 16 bases separating them. This CDR3 comprises 13 residues. The germline V gene encodes CDR1 DFQATT and CDR2 SNEGSKA (reference sequence). The CDR3 loop is CSARDRGQHQQFF. In DNA, the CDR3 is TGCAGTGCTAGAGATCGAGGACAGCACCAACAGTTCTTC.

This clonotype was detected only a few times. The J gene is TRBJ2-2, the V gene TRBV4-2, with TRBD2 identical over 7 bases. V trimming: 0 bases; J trimming: 6 bases; junction bases outside the gene matches: 7. Germline V gene data show CDR1 as LGHNA and CDR2 as YNFKEQ. The CDR3 has 16 amino acids. The CDR3 loop reads CASSQDVGGNPGELFF. CDR3 DNA sequence: TGTGCCAGCAGCCAAGACGTGGGAGGGAATCCCGGGGAGCTGTTTTTT.

Only a few counts were recorded for this clonotype. The V call is TRBV7-2, the J call TRBJ2-5, with TRBD2 matching over 12 bases. This CDR3 has 18 residues. With 1 base clipped from V and 5 bases from J, the junction kept 11 bases outside the gene matches. Germline V CDR1 and CDR2: SGHTA, FQGNSA. The CDR3 loop reads CASSLEVWLAGGAETQYF. The CDR3 nucleotides read TGTGCCAGCAGCTTAGAGGTTTGGCTAGCGGGGGGGGCGGAGACCCAGTACTTC. Combining the CDR3 with reference TRBV7-2 and TRBJ2-5 gives the whole variable domain GAGVSQSPSNKVTEKGKDVELRCDPISGHTALYWYRQSLGQGLEFLIYFQGNSAPDKSGLPSDRFSAERTGGSVSTLTIQRTQQEDSAVYLCASSLEVWLAGGAETQYFGPGTRLLVL.

The chain couples TRBV5-4 to TRBJ2-1; TRBD1 might be the D (5 bases). The CDR3 is 12 amino acids. From germline, CDR1 is SGHNT and CDR2 YYREEE (reference sequence). The V gene lost 5 bases and the J gene lost 7 bases, with 10 bases spanning the gap. This chain's CDR3 is CASSVAGNEQFF. The CDR3 nucleotides read TGTGCCAGCAGTGTCGCAGGGAATGAGCAGTTCTTC.

The genes are TRBV11-2 and TRBJ2-3; D remains unclear. Germline CDR1 and CDR2: SGHAT and FQNNGV. V gave up 1 base and J gave up 8 bases, with 13 bases separating them. CDR3 length: 14 amino acids. CDR3 amino acids: CASSLARVTGTQYF. DNA of the CDR3: TGTGCCAGCAGCTTAGCACGGGTTACCGGTACGCAGTATTTT.

This clonotype was seen a handful of times. The chain has TRBV5-6 and TRBJ1-3, with 8 bases that match TRBD1. The CDR3 has 14 amino acids. Looked up from germline, CDR1 is SGHDT and CDR2 is YYEEEE. V lost 4 bases to trimming and J lost 2 bases; unmatched junction nucleotides: 2. The CDR3 bases are TGTGCCAGCAGCCAGGGGGCTACTGGAAACACCATATATTTT. Translation: CASSQGATGNTIYF.

This clonotype was found a few times. DNA for the CDR3: TGCAGTGCTAGAGATGTGAAGGTCACAGATACGCAGTATTTT. Translated: CSARDVKVTDTQYF. This sequence joins TRBV20-1 and TRBJ2-3; unclear D gene. CDR1 is DFQATT and CDR2 is SNEGSKA in the germline V gene (reference sequence). The CDR3 runs 14 residues. The V end was cut by 0 bases, the J end by 2 bases, with 9 bases between.

This clonotype has just a few counts. As DNA, the CDR3 is TGTGCCAGCAAGGGGGAGAGAGGGAATGGCTACACCTTC. This encodes CASKGERGNGYTF. This chain links TRBV25-1 with TRBJ1-2; D possibly corresponds to TRBD1 (6 bases). From germline, CDR1 is MGHDK and CDR2 SYGVNS. The CDR3 is 13 amino acids. Trimming shortened V by 7 bases and J by 6 bases, and 15 bases separated the two germline ends.

The rearrangement uses TRBV11-2 and TRBJ2-6, with TRBD1 identical over 8 bases. With 0 bases clipped from V and 10 bases from J, the junction kept 17 bases outside the gene matches. The germline V gene encodes CDR1 SGHAT and CDR2 FQNNGV. The CDR3 is made up of 19 amino acids. In DNA form, the CDR3 reads TGTGCCAGCAGCTTAGACAGGGGGCTCTTGACTTCGGAACGAAACGTCCTGACTTTC. Its translation is CASSLDRGLLTSERNVLTF.

This clonotype was recorded a few times. V is TRBV6-5 and J is TRBJ1-3; TRBD1 might be the D (5 bases). Germline loops: CDR1 MNHEY, CDR2 SVGAGI. With 5 bases removed from V and 2 bases from J, the gap between germline ends came to 13 bases. This CDR3 region has 15 residues. The CDR3 loop is CASSPGLFTGNTIYF. The CDR3, as DNA: TGTGCCAGCAGTCCGGGACTCTTTACTGGAAACACCATATATTTT.

This rearrangement joins TRBV20-1 to TRBJ2-3; weak D call: TRBD1 (6 bases). There are 15 residues in the CDR3. Trimming removed 7 bases at V and 1 base at J, with 18 bases between. The germline gives CDR1 DFQATT, CDR2 SNEGSKA (reference sequence). The CDR3 region is CSEPTVGAGTDTQYF. In nucleotides, the CDR3 is TGCAGTGAACCCACCGTGGGGGCTGGCACAGATACGCAGTATTTT.

This clonotype was seen a few times. This chain joins TRBV12-5 and TRBJ1-5; D remains unclear. Germline lookup yields CDR1 LGHNT and CDR2 FRNRAP. V gave up 1 base and J gave up 0 bases, with 4 bases separating them. The CDR3 extends over 14 amino acids. Here the CDR3 DNA reads TGTGCTAGTGGTTTGGACGGTAGCAATCAGCCCCAGCATTTT. Encoded protein: CASGLDGSNQPQHF.

The chain links TRBV12-5 to TRBJ2-1; 7 bases are shared with TRBD1. Germline V CDR1 and CDR2: LGHNT, FRNRAP. After removal of 4 bases from V and 0 bases from J, the junction contained 6 bases not matched to a gene. The CDR3 sequence is 16 residues long. The CDR3 region is CASGYQQGSSYNEQFF. CDR3 in DNA: TGTGCTAGTGGTTACCAACAGGGGAGCTCCTACAATGAGCAGTTCTTC.

Only a few counts were recorded for this clonotype. The chain joins TRBV12-3 or TRBV12-4 to TRBJ1-5; a weak D match, TRBD1 (6 bases). This CDR3 spans 13 amino acids. V lost 7 bases to trimming and J lost 1 base, with 8 bases between them. The CDR3 nucleotides are TGTGCCAGCAATACAGGGAGCAATCAGCCCCAGCATTTT. Translating it yields CASNTGSNQPQHF.

V and J are TRBV7-2 and TRBJ2-3; the match to TRBD2 covers 7 bases. The J segment lost 2 bases and the V segment lost 1 base, leaving 3 bases of the junction unmatched. CDR3 length: 15 amino acids. CDR1 is SGHTA and CDR2 is FQGNSA in the germline V gene. CDR3 region: CASSLVAGITDTQYF. In DNA form, the CDR3 reads TGTGCCAGCAGCTTAGTAGCGGGCATCACAGATACGCAGTATTTT.